This record concerns one T cell receptor (beta chain) sequence. Its antigen is unknown. Between the trimmed V and J ends, which lost 2 bases and 5 bases, there was a span of 11 bases. The CDR3 extends over 14 amino acids. Germline V gene lookup returns CDR1 SGHVS and CDR2 FNYEAQ. Documented time point: recipient sample about 28 days before transplant, after cytoreduction. Recipients were bled about 28 days pretransplant and at posttransplant days 30, 100, 180. Generated by immunoSEQ multiplex PCR, the TCRdb table keeps only in-frame clones and is missing some. The sample yields approximately 30,000 clones, 82% seen once. The sample belongs to a study of T cell clonotyping in hematopoietic cell transplantation. Overall study: Cytoreduction preceded collection of pretransplant recipient samples.

Study-level points and caveats: At the given depth, recipient repertoires were over 95% de novo clonotypes. Graft donor and pretransplant recipient Inverse Simpson Index values predicted broader posttransplant TCR diversity.

The receptor comes from a man in his forties with acute myeloid leukemia. Some clones in this sample may be carry-over from other donors' samples. Sequencing was performed on peripheral blood mononuclear cells, taken before stem cell transplant. The chain couples TRBV7-6 to TRBJ2-3; D call uncertain. The CDR3 DNA follows: TGTGCCAGCAGCTTATGGCAGGAATTAGATACGCAGTATTTT. Translation: CASSLWQELDTQYF. The variable domain in full, with the rest retrieved from reference TRBV7-6 and TRBJ2-3, is GAGVSQSPRYKVTKRGQDVALRCDPISGHVSLYWYRQALGQGPEFLTYFNYEAQQDKSGLPNDRFSAERPEGSISTLTIQRTEQRDSAMYRCASSLWQELDTQYFGPGTRLTVL.